The clone carrying this TCR beta chain has a single count. Time point denoted: patch test 3, about 24 weeks after DPC sensitization. Treatment described: therapeutic diphenylcyclopropenone sensitization with weekly scalp DPC. Germline V gene data show CDR1 as LGHNA and CDR2 as YSLEER. V lost 0 bases, J lost 8 bases, and 11 bases lay in between. The CDR3 has 14 amino acids. These data come from a study of human T cells and chemical hapten exposure. A single record per CDR3 protein comes from TCRdb applying MiXCR to the RACE reads. The sample has approximately 97,000 distinct CDR3 sequences; 27% are singletons.

The gene calls are TRBV4-3 and TRBJ1-5; TRBD1 might be the D (6 bases). Sample: whole blood, taken in connection with sensitization to the hapten diphenylcyclopropenone (DPC). This clonotype was obtained from a man in his forties with alopecia areata. Some clones in this sample may be carry-over from other donors' samples. The CDR3 region is CASSQDGGPEPQHF. The DNA of the CDR3 is TGCGCCAGCAGCCAAGACGGGGGGCCGGAGCCCCAGCATTTT.